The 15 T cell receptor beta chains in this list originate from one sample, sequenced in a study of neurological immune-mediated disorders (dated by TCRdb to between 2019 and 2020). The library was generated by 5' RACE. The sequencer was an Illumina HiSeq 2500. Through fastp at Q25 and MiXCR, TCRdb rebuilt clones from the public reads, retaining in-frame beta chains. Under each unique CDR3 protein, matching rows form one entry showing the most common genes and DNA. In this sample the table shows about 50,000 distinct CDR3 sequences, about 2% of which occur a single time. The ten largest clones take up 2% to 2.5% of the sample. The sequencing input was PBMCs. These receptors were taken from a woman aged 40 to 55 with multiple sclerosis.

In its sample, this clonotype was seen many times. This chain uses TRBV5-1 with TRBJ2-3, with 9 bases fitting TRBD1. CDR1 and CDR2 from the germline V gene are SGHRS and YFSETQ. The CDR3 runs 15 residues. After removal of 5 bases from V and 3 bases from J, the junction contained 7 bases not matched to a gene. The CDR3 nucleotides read TGCGCCAGCAGTGAGGGGACAGGGATTACAGATACGCAGTATTTT. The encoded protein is CASSEGTGITDTQYF.

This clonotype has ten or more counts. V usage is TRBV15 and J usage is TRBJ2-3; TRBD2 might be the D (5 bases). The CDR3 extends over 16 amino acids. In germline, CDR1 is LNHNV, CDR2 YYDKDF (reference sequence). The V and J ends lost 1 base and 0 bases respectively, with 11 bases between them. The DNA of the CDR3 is TGTGCCACCAGCAGAGGAGCGGCCTCTAGCACAGATACGCAGTATTTT. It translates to CATSRGAASSTDTQYF.

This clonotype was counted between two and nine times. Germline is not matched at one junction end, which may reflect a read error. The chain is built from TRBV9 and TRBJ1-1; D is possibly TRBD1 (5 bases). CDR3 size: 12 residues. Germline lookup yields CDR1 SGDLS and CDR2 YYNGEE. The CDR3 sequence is CDSSTEGFEAFF. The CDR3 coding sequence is TGTGACAGCAGCACAGAGGGGTTTGAAGCTTTCTTT.

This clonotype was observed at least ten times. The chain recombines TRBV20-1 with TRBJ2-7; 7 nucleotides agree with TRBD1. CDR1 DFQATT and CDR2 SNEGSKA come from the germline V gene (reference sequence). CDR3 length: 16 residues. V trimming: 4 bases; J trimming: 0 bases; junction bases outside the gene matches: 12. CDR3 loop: CSATYFTGASSYEQYF. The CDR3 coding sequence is TGCAGTGCTACCTACTTCACAGGGGCGAGCTCCTACGAGCAGTACTTC.

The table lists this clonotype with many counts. In DNA, the CDR3 is TGCGCCAGCAGCTTGGAAGGGACTAGCGGGGGGGCTTCGTACTTC. The encoded protein is CASSLEGTSGGASYF. The rearrangement links TRBV5-1 to TRBJ2-7; TRBD2 aligns across 16 bases. The V gene end was trimmed by 0 bases and the J gene end by 12 bases; junction bases not matched to a gene: 6. Germline-derived CDR1 and CDR2 are SGHRS and YFSETQ. The CDR3 covers 15 residues.

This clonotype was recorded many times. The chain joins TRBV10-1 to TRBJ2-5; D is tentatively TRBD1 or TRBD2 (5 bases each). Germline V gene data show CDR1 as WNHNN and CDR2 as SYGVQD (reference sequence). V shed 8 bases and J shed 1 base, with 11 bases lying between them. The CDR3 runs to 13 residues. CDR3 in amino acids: CASQRGFQETQYF. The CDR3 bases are TGCGCCAGCCAACGGGGCTTCCAAGAGACCCAGTACTTC.

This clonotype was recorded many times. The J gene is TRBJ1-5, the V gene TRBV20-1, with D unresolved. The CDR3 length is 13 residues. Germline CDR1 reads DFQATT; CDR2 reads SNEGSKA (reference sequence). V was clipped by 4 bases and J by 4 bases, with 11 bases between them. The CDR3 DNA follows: TGCAGTGCTACACCCGACGTAAATCAGCCCCAGCATTTT. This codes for CSATPDVNQPQHF.

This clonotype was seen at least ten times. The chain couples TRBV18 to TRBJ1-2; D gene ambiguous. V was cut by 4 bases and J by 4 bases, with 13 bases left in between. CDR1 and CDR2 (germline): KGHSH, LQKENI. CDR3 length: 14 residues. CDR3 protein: CASSQGRSTYGYTF. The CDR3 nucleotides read TGTGCCAGCTCACAAGGGCGCTCTACCTATGGCTACACCTTC.

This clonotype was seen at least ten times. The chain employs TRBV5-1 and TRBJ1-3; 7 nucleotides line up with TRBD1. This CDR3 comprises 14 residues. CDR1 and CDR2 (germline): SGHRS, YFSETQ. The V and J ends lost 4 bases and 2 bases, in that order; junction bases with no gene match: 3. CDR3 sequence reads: CASSPGTAGNTIYF. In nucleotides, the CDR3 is TGCGCCAGCAGCCCGGGGACAGCTGGAAACACCATATATTTT.

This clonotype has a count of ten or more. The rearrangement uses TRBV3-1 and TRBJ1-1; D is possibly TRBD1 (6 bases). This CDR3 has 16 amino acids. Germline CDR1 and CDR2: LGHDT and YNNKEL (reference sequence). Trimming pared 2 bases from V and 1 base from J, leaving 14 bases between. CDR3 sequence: CASSQSGGSGNTEAFF. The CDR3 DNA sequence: TGTGCCAGCAGCCAATCCGGGGGCTCCGGGAACACTGAAGCTTTCTTT.

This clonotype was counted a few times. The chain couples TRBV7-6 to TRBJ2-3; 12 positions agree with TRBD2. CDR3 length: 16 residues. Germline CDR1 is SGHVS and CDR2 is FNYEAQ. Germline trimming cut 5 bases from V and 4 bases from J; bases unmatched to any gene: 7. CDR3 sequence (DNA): TGTGCCAGCAGCCCCGGGACTAGCGGGTTCGCAGATACGCAGTATTTT. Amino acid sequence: CASSPGTSGFADTQYF.

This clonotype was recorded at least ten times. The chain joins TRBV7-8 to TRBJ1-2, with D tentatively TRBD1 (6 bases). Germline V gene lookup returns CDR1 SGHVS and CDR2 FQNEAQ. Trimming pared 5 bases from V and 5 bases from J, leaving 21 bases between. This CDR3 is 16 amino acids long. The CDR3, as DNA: TGTGCCAGCAGCGCGATAATAAGGGGGACCGGGTATGGCTACACCTTC. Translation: CASSAIIRGTGYGYTF.

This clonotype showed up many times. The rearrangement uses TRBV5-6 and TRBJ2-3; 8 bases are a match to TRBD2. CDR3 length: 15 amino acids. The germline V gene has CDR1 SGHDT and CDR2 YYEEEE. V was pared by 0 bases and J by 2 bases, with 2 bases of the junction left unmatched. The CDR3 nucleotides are TGTGCCAGCAGCTTGGGAGCGGGGGCCACAGATACGCAGTATTTT. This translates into CASSLGAGATDTQYF. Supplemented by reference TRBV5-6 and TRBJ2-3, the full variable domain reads DAGVTQSPTHLIKTRGQQVTLRCSPKSGHDTVSWYQQALGQGPQFIFQYYEEEERQRGNFPDRFSGHQFPNYSSELNVNALLLGDSALYLCASSLGAGATDTQYFGPGTRLTVL.

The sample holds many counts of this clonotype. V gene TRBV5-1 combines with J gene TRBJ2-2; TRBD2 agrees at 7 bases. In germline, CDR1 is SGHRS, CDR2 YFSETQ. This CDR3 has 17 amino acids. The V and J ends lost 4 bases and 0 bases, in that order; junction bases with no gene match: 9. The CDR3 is CASSTSSGGPNTGELFF. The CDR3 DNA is TGCGCCAGCAGCACTTCTTCGGGGGGACCGAACACCGGGGAGCTGTTTTTT.

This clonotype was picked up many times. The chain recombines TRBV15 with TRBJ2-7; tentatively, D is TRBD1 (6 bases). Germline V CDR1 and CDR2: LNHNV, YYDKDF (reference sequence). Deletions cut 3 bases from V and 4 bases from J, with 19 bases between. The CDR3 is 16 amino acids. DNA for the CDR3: TGTGCCACCAGCAGGGGCCCCGTGGGGGCAGGGTACGAGCAGTACTTC. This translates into CATSRGPVGAGYEQYF.